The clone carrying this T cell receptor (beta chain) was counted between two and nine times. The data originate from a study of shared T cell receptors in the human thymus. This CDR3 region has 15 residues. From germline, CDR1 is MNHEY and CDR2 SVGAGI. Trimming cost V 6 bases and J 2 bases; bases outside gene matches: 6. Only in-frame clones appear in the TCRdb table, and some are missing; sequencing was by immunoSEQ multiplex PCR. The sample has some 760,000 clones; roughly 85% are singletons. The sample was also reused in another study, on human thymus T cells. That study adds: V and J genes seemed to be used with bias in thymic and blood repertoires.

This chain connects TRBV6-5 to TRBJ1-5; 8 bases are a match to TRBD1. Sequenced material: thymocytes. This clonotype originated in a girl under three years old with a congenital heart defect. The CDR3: CASSNDRGGNQPQHF. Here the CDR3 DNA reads TGTGCCAGCAGCAATGACAGGGGAGGCAATCAGCCCCAGCATTTT.